This T cell receptor beta chain was documented in a study of cytomegalovirus exposure and HLA in healthy donors. Both 60 Vbeta primers and 13 Jbeta primers went into the PCR. Produced via immunoSEQ multiplex PCR; TCRdb's table is partial and in-frame only. The sample lists some 150,000 clones, roughly 80% occurring once. This clone has a single count. Germline-derived CDR1 and CDR2 are SGHNT and YENEEA. The CDR3 has 15 residues. V lost 1 base, J lost 6 bases, and 13 bases lay in between. The rearrangement joins TRBV11-3 to TRBJ2-1; no clear D gene. The sequenced material came from PBMCs. This clonotype was sampled from a man aged 18 to 29 in good health and CMV-seropositive. The CDR3 DNA reads TGTGCCAGCAGCTTAGTATCCATACCGGGCAATGAGCAGTTCTTC. Translation: CASSLVSIPGNEQFF.